The 25 T cell receptor beta chains below all came from one sample that was sequenced in a study of control samples from healthy donors and cancer patients. TCRdb's table, derived via immunoSEQ multiplex PCR, lists solely in-frame clones and lacks some. The sample has tens of thousands of clones, roughly 90% seen once; the top ten hold around 5.7%. What was sequenced was blood. The source of these receptors is a woman aged 45-65 years in good health.

The J gene is TRBJ2-7, the V gene TRBV19; D perhaps matches TRBD1 (5 bases). V shed 5 bases and J shed 3 bases, with 17 bases lying between them. CDR1 LNHDA and CDR2 SQIVND come from the germline V gene (reference sequence). The CDR3 has 15 residues. CDR3 region: CASSAPGPNLYEQYF. CDR3 nucleotide sequence: TGTGCCAGTAGTGCGCCAGGGCCGAATCTCTACGAGCAGTACTTC.

The J gene is TRBJ2-1, the V gene TRBV7-9; 14 positions match TRBD2. After removal of 3 bases from V and 7 bases from J, the junction contained 11 bases not matched to a gene. The CDR3 length is 18 residues. Germline CDR1 and CDR2: SEHNR and FQNEAQ (reference sequence). The CDR3 nucleotides are TGTGCCAGCAGCTTCAAGATCCGACTAGCGGGGGGGCTTAATGAGCAGTTCTTC. Protein sequence: CASSFKIRLAGGLNEQFF.

In DNA, the CDR3 is TGTGCCAGCAGGGAGATTAATGAAAAACTGTTTTTT. The encoded protein is CASREINEKLFF. The chain has TRBV2 and TRBJ1-4, with D unresolved. This CDR3 has 12 amino acids. The germline V and J ends were trimmed by 6 bases and 4 bases, with 6 bases remaining between them. Per germline, CDR1 SNHLY and CDR2 FYNNEI.

The chain employs TRBV4-1 and TRBJ2-3; 7 bases are a match to TRBD2. Germline values: CDR1 MGHRA, CDR2 YSYEKL. The CDR3 has 16 residues. V lost 0 bases and J lost 0; bases outside the gene matches: 3. DNA of the CDR3: TGCGCCAGCAGCCAAGAGGGGGGGATCAGCACAGATACGCAGTATTTT. This translates into CASSQEGGISTDTQYF.

The chain has TRBV5-1 and TRBJ2-1, with D unresolved. There are 13 residues in the CDR3. Germline V gene lookup returns CDR1 SGHRS and CDR2 YFSETQ. V was pared by 1 base and J by 8 bases, with 10 bases between. The CDR3 DNA reads TGCGCCAGCAGCTTGAGTAGGAAAGATGAGCAGTTCTTC. Amino acid sequence: CASSLSRKDEQFF.

The chain has TRBV9 and TRBJ1-1, with D unclear. V was clipped by 3 bases and J by 0 bases, with 15 bases between them. The CDR3 runs 16 residues. Looked up from germline, CDR1 is SGDLS and CDR2 is YYNGEE. The CDR3: CASSASGRQLNTEAFF. CDR3 bases: TGTGCCAGCAGCGCGAGCGGTCGGCAGCTGAACACTGAAGCTTTCTTT.

J is TRBJ2-2 and V is TRBV3-1 (or the pseudogene TRBV3-2); perhaps TRBD1 as D (6 bases). Trimming pared 4 bases from V and 0 bases from J, leaving 12 bases between. Germline V lookup: CDR1 LGHDT, CDR2 YNNKEL (reference sequence). The CDR3 consists of 16 residues. CDR3 in amino acids: CASSRSTGTNTGELFF. The DNA of the CDR3 is TGTGCCAGCAGCCGATCTACAGGGACGAACACCGGGGAGCTGTTTTTT.

The chain is built from TRBV6-6 and TRBJ1-4; no firm D call. Germline V CDR1 and CDR2: MNHNY, SVGAGI (reference sequence). V was cut by 5 bases and J by 8 bases, with 18 bases left in between. CDR3 length equals 15 residues. CDR3 region: CASSGLGSQVEKLFF. CDR3 sequence (DNA): TGTGCCAGCAGTGGTCTTGGGTCTCAGGTGGAAAAACTGTTTTTT.

The chain combines TRBV19 with TRBJ1-5; tentative D call: TRBD1 (5 bases). Germline values: CDR1 LNHDA, CDR2 SQIVND (reference sequence). Trimming took off 6 bases at V and 0 bases at J, with 15 bases between the two ends. The CDR3 is made up of 16 amino acids. The CDR3 region is CASSQQGWYSNQPQHF. In DNA form, the CDR3 reads TGTGCCAGTAGCCAGCAGGGATGGTATAGCAATCAGCCCCAGCATTTT.

The CDR3 sequence is CASSSRGPEEKLFF. CDR3 sequence (DNA): TGCGCCAGCAGCTCCAGGGGGCCTGAAGAAAAACTGTTTTTT. This chain uses TRBV5-1 with TRBJ1-4, with 8 bases that match TRBD1. The CDR3 runs 14 residues. With 3 bases clipped from V and 8 bases from J, the junction kept 6 bases outside the gene matches. Germline CDR1 reads SGHRS; CDR2 reads YFSETQ.

V is TRBV5-5 and J is TRBJ2-3, with 8 positions matching TRBD1. Germline CDR1 is SGHKS and CDR2 is YYEKEE (reference sequence). This CDR3 comprises 15 residues. J gave up 4 bases and V 2 bases, and 6 bases lay outside the gene matches. The CDR3 is CASSLSDRGPDTQYF. CDR3 coding DNA: TGTGCCAGCAGCTTAAGTGACAGGGGACCAGATACGCAGTATTTT.

V gene TRBV20-1 combines with J gene TRBJ2-3; D not resolved. Trimming removed 2 bases from V and 6 bases from J, with 6 bases in between. The CDR3 is 11 residues long. The germline V gene encodes CDR1 DFQATT and CDR2 SNEGSKA (reference sequence). CDR3 sequence reads: CSARLFDTQYF. The CDR3 nucleotides are TGCAGTGCTAGACTCTTCGATACGCAGTATTTT.

This clone has only a few counts. V is TRBV9 and J is TRBJ1-4, with 10 bases matching TRBD1. With 4 bases clipped from V and 8 bases from J, the junction kept 8 bases outside the gene matches. The CDR3 consists of 15 residues. In germline, CDR1 is SGDLS, CDR2 YYNGEE. CDR3 residues: CASSRGTGAREKLFF. The DNA of the CDR3 is TGTGCCAGCAGCAGGGGGACAGGGGCAAGGGAAAAACTGTTTTTT. The full variable domain, completed using reference TRBV9 and TRBJ1-4, is DSGVTQTPKHLITATGQRVTLRCSPRSGDLSVYWYQQSLDQGLQFLIQYYNGEERAKGNILERFSAQQFPDLHSELNLSSLELGDSALYFCASSRGTGAREKLFFGSGTQLSVL.

The rearrangement joins TRBV6-2 or TRBV6-3 to TRBJ2-3; tentatively, D is TRBD1 (5 bases). Trimming pared 6 bases from V and 0 bases from J, leaving 10 bases between. The germline CDR1 and CDR2 sequences are MNHEY and SVGEGT. This CDR3 spans 14 amino acids. CDR3 amino acids: CASSWGSSTDTQYF. The CDR3 nucleotides are TGTGCCAGCAGCTGGGGCTCGAGCACAGATACGCAGTATTTT.

This chain links TRBV6-2 or TRBV6-3 with TRBJ2-3; D is unclear. Trimming left V 4 bases short and J 2 bases short, with 7 bases between. This CDR3 region has 13 residues. Germline CDR1 and CDR2: MNHEY and SVGEGT. For the CDR3, the DNA is TGTGCCAGCAGTTCCGACGACACAGATACGCAGTATTTT. Translated, it gives CASSSDDTDTQYF.

This chain joins TRBV7-9 and TRBJ1-2; perhaps TRBD1 as D (6 bases). Trimming took 6 bases from V and 5 from J, leaving 16 bases between them. The CDR3 contains 14 residues. Germline lookup yields CDR1 SEHNR and CDR2 FQNEAQ (reference sequence). The CDR3 loop reads CASSNAGTRYGYTF. The CDR3 nucleotides read TGTGCCAGCAGTAATGCCGGGACAAGGTATGGCTACACCTTC.

This chain connects TRBV29-1 to TRBJ1-2; D possibly corresponds to TRBD1 (5 bases). Between the trimmed V and J ends, which lost 0 bases and 2 bases, there was a span of 7 bases. Germline V CDR1 and CDR2: SQVTM, ANQGSEA. This CDR3 is 13 amino acids long. This CDR3 reads CSVEEGPNYGYTF. In DNA form, the CDR3 reads TGCAGCGTTGAAGAGGGACCCAACTATGGCTACACCTTC.

V usage is TRBV5-1 and J usage is TRBJ2-3, with TRBD2 matching 10 bases. Trimming took 0 bases from V and 4 from J; bases not matched to a gene: 5. The CDR3 is made up of 16 amino acids. Germline V gene lookup returns CDR1 SGHRS and CDR2 YFSETQ. The CDR3 is CASSLVAGGGADTQYF. The CDR3 DNA reads TGCGCCAGCAGCTTGGTAGCGGGGGGCGGGGCAGATACGCAGTATTTT.

This sequence joins TRBV19 and TRBJ2-2, with 7 positions matching TRBD2. There are 15 residues in the CDR3. Germline lookup yields CDR1 LNHDA and CDR2 SQIVND (reference sequence). Trimming at V came to 3 bases and at J to 8 bases, leaving 9 bases not matched to a gene. The DNA for the CDR3 is TGTGCCAGTAGTATGTTCGGACCGCGGGAGGGGGAGCTGTTTTTT. Residues: CASSMFGPREGELFF.

The chain joins TRBV28 to TRBJ1-1, with a tentative D call TRBD1 (6 bases). Trimming left V 6 bases short and J 0 bases short, with 14 bases between. Germline assignment: CDR1 MDHEN and CDR2 SYDVKM. The CDR3 totals 15 residues. In DNA, the CDR3 is TGTGCCAGCAGCCCCAGGGGAGGTGTGAACACTGAAGCTTTCTTT. It codes for CASSPRGGVNTEAFF.

The chain couples TRBV3-1 (or the pseudogene TRBV3-2) to TRBJ1-2; 8 bases are shared with TRBD1. With V trimmed by 5 bases and J by 5 bases, 7 bases remained unmatched. CDR3 length equals 14 residues. The germline V gene encodes CDR1 LGHDT and CDR2 YNNKEL (reference sequence). CDR3 region: CASSGGTGVYGYTF. The CDR3 region has the DNA TGTGCCAGCAGCGGTGGGACAGGCGTGTATGGCTACACCTTC.

The V gene is TRBV24-1, the J gene TRBJ2-7; D ambiguous. Germline CDR1 KGHDR, CDR2 SFDVKD. With 4 bases removed from V and 5 bases from J, the gap between germline ends came to 8 bases. This CDR3 contains 12 residues. The CDR3 region is CATSEGLNEQYF. In DNA form, the CDR3 reads TGTGCCACCAGTGAAGGGTTAAACGAGCAGTACTTC.

The chain employs TRBV19 and TRBJ1-5, with TRBD1 as a possible D gene (5 bases). The CDR3 extends over 13 amino acids. The germline V gene has CDR1 LNHDA and CDR2 SQIVND (reference sequence). The V and J ends lost 8 bases and 11 bases respectively, with 19 bases between them. The CDR3: CASGTPTALTQHF. Written as DNA, the CDR3 is TGTGCCAGTGGGACCCCAACAGCCCTGACCCAGCATTTT.

The chain carries TRBV7-9 and TRBJ2-4; D remains unclear. The CDR3 spans 15 residues. Germline V gene lookup returns CDR1 SEHNR and CDR2 FQNEAQ (reference sequence). The V gene lost 0 bases and the J gene lost 2 bases, with 8 bases spanning the gap. The CDR3 DNA sequence: TGTGCCAGCAGCTTAGCGATAGGGACCAAAAACATTCAGTACTTC. Its protein is CASSLAIGTKNIQYF.

The rearrangement joins TRBV9 to TRBJ2-5; D tentatively fits TRBD1 or TRBD2 (5 bases each). Per the germline V gene, CDR1 is SGDLS and CDR2 is YYNGEE. CDR3 size: 14 residues. V was trimmed by 2 bases and J by 0 bases, leaving 8 bases between them. CDR3 in amino acids: CASSVGRYQETQYF. The DNA of the CDR3 is TGTGCCAGCAGCGTGGGACGGTACCAAGAGACCCAGTACTTC.